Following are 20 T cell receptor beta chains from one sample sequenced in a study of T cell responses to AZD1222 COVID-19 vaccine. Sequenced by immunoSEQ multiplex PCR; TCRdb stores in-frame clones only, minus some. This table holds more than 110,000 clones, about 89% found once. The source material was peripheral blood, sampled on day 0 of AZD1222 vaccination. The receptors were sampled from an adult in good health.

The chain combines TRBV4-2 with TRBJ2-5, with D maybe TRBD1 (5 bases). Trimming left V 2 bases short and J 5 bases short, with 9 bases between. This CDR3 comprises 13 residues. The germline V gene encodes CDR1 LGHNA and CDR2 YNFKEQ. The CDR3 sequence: CASSQRGLETQYF. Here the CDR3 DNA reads TGTGCCAGCAGCCAAAGGGGTTTGGAGACCCAGTACTTC.

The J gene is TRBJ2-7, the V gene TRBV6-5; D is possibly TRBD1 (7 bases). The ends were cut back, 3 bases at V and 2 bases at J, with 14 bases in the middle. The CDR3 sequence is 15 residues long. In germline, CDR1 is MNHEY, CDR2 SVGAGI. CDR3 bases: TGTGCCAGCAGTTATACGGCAGGGGGGACCTACGAGCAGTACTTC. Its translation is CASSYTAGGTYEQYF.

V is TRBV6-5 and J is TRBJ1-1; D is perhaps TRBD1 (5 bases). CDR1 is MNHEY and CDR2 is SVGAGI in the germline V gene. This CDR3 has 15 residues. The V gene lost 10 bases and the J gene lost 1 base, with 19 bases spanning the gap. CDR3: CATKRRRQGNTEAFF. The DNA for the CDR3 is TGTGCCACAAAACGACGGCGGCAGGGGAACACTGAAGCTTTCTTT.

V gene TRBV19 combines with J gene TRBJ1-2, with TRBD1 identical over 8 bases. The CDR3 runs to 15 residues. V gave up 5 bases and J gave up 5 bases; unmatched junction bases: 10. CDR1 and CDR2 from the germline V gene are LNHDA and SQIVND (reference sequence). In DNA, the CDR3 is TGTGCCAGTAGTCCAGGACAGGGACCGTTATATGGCTACACCTTC. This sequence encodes CASSPGQGPLYGYTF.

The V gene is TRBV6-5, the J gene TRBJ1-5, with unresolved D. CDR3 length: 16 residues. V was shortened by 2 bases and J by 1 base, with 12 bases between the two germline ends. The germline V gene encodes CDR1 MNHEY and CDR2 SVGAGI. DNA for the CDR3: TGTGCCAGCAGTTACATAGGATCACCAAGCAATCAGCCCCAGCATTTT. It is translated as CASSYIGSPSNQPQHF.

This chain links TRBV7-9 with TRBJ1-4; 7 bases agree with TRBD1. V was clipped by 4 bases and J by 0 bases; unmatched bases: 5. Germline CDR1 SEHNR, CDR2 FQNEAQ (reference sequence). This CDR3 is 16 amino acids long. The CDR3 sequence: CASSSGDSSTNEKLFF. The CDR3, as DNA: TGTGCCAGCAGCTCCGGGGACAGTTCAACTAATGAAAAACTGTTTTTT.

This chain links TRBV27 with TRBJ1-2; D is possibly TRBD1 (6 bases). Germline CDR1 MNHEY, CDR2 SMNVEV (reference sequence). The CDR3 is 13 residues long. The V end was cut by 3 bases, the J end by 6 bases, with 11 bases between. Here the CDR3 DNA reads TGTGCCAGCAGTTTGGGGGGGCGTGATGGCTACACCTTC. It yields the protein CASSLGGRDGYTF.

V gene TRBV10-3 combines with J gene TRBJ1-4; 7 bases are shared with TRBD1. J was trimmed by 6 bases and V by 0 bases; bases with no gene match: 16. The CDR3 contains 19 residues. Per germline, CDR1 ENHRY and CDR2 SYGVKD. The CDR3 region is CAISESKLGQTQSDEKLFF. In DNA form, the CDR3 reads TGTGCCATCAGTGAGTCGAAGTTGGGACAGACTCAAAGTGATGAAAAACTGTTTTTT.

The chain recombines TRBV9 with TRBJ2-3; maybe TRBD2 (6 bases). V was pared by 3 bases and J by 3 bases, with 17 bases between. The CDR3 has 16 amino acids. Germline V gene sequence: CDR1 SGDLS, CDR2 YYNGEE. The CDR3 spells CASSGRGREWTDTQYF. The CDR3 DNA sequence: TGTGCCAGCAGCGGTAGGGGTCGGGAGTGGACAGATACGCAGTATTTT.

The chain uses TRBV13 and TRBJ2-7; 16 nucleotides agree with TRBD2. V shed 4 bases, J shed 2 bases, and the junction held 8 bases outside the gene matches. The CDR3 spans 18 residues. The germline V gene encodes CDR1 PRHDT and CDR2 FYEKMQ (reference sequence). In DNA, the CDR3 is TGTGCCAGCAGCTCGGGACTAGCGGGAGGGCCCGGGACCTACGAGCAGTACTTC. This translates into CASSSGLAGGPGTYEQYF.

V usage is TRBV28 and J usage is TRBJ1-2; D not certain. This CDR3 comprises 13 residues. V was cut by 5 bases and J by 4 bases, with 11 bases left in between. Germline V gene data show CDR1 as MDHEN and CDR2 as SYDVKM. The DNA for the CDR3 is TGTGCCAGCAGTGGCCAGATATCCTATGGCTACACCTTC. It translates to CASSGQISYGYTF.

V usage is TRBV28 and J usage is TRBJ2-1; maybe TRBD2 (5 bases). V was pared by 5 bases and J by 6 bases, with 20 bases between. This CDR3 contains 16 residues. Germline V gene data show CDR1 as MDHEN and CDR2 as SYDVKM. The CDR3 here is CASSTPGVMSVNEQFF. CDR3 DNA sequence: TGTGCCAGCAGTACCCCCGGGGTTATGAGCGTCAATGAGCAGTTCTTC.

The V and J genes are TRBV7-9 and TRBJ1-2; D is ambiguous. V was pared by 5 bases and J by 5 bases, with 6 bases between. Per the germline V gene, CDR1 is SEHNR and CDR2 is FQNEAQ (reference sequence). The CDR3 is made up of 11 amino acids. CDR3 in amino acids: CASSPSYGYTF. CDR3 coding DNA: TGTGCCAGCAGCCCTTCTTATGGCTACACCTTC.

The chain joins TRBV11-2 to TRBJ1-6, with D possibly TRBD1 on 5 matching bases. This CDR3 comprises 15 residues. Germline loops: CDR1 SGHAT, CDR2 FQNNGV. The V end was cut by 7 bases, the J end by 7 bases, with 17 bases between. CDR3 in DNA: TGTGCCAGCACTACGCTTCGGGGGTTGAATTCACCCCTCCACTTT. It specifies CASTTLRGLNSPLHF.

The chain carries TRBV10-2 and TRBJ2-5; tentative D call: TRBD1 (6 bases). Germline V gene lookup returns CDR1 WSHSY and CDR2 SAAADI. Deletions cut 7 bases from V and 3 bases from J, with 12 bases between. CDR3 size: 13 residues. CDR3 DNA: TGCGCCAGCATGGACAGAGGGAAAGAGACCCAGTACTTC. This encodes CASMDRGKETQYF.

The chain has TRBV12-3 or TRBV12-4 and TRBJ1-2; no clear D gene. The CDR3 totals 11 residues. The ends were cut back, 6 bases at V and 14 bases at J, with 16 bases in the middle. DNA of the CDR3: TGTGCCAGCAGCCCGGGAAGGGCTTATACCTTC. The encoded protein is CASSPGRAYTF.

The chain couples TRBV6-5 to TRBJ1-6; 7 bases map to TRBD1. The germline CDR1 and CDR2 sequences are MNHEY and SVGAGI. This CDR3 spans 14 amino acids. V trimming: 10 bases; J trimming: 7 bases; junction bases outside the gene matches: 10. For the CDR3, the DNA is TGTGCCACCTACGCGGGACAGAGGAATTCACCCCTCCACTTT. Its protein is CATYAGQRNSPLHF.

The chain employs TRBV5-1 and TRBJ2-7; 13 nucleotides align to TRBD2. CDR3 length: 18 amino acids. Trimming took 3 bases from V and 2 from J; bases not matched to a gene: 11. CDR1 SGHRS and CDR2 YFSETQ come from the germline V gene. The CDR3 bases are TGCGCCAGCAGCTCCCATGTCGGACTAGCGGGAGAGGCCTACGAGCAGTACTTC. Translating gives CASSSHVGLAGEAYEQYF.

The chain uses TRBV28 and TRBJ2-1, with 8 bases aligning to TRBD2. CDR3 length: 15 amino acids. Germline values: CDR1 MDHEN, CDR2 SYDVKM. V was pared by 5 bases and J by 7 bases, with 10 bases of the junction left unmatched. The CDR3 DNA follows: TGTGCCAGCAGTCACCCATCAGCGGGAGTGAATGAGCAGTTCTTC. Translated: CASSHPSAGVNEQFF.

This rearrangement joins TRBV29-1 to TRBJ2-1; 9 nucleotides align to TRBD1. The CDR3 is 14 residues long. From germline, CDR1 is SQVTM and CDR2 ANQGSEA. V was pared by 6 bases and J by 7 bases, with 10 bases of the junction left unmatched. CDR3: CSVNDRGRTNEQFF. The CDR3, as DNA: TGCAGCGTGAACGACAGGGGGAGGACAAATGAGCAGTTCTTC.